The rows below give T cell receptor beta chains drawn from one sample of a study of regulatory T cells in long-lasting Graves disease. MiXCR, run by TCRdb on the multiplex PCR reads, gives a single entry per CDR3 protein. The sample consists of some 410,000 distinct CDR3 sequences, roughly 17% of them appearing once. This sample also appeared in a second study, on T cells in Graves' hyperthyroidism and ophthalmopathy.

Specimen: peripheral blood mononuclear cells (PBMCs), collected at new diagnosis, from a patient treated with antithyroid drugs. These TCRs come from a woman in her thirties with Graves disease. The CDR3 runs from the conserved cysteine through the conserved F or W.

v_call: TRBV19; cdr3_aa: CASNIPGQGYRHTEAFF
v_call: TRBV6-2/TRBV6-3; cdr3_aa: CASSKIQGTGELFF
v_call: TRBV20-1; cdr3_aa: CSGGRDHEQYF
v_call: TRBV9; cdr3_aa: CASSVGGGTGANNEQFF
v_call: TRBV20-1; cdr3_aa: CSALAGDDTQYF
v_call: TRBV6-1; cdr3_aa: CASQPGQGNDEQFF
v_call: TRBV15; cdr3_aa: CATSSRKGGRADTQYF
v_call: TRBV20-1; cdr3_aa: CSAHPRWGLASYEQYF
v_call: TRBV7-3; cdr3_aa: CASSYVGREVQFF
v_call: TRBV28; cdr3_aa: CASVMDPANTEAFF
v_call: TRBV10-3; cdr3_aa: CAISEWGDSSSPQHF
v_call: TRBV18; cdr3_aa: CASSPPDRGNSPLHF
v_call: TRBV27; cdr3_aa: CASSLWISGSVNEQFF
v_call: TRBV7-9; cdr3_aa: CASSLKNTEAFF
v_call: TRBV12-3/TRBV12-4; cdr3_aa: CASSSATTGRHSYEQYF
v_call: TRBV28; cdr3_aa: CASSPRDGGRFQETQYF
v_call: TRBV29-1; cdr3_aa: CSVVGGLGKDEQYF
v_call: TRBV7-9; cdr3_aa: CASSLGDSVRSYEQYF
v_call: TRBV30; cdr3_aa: CAWAMQANTEAFF
v_call: TRBV20-1; cdr3_aa: CSARGDLNTGELFF
v_call: TRBV20-1; cdr3_aa: CSATVGAAGVSYNEQFF
v_call: TRBV6-5; cdr3_aa: CASSYTDKLNYEQYF
v_call: TRBV4-1; cdr3_aa: CASSQGTGGGETQYF
v_call: TRBV3-1; cdr3_aa: CASSHLGNTIYF